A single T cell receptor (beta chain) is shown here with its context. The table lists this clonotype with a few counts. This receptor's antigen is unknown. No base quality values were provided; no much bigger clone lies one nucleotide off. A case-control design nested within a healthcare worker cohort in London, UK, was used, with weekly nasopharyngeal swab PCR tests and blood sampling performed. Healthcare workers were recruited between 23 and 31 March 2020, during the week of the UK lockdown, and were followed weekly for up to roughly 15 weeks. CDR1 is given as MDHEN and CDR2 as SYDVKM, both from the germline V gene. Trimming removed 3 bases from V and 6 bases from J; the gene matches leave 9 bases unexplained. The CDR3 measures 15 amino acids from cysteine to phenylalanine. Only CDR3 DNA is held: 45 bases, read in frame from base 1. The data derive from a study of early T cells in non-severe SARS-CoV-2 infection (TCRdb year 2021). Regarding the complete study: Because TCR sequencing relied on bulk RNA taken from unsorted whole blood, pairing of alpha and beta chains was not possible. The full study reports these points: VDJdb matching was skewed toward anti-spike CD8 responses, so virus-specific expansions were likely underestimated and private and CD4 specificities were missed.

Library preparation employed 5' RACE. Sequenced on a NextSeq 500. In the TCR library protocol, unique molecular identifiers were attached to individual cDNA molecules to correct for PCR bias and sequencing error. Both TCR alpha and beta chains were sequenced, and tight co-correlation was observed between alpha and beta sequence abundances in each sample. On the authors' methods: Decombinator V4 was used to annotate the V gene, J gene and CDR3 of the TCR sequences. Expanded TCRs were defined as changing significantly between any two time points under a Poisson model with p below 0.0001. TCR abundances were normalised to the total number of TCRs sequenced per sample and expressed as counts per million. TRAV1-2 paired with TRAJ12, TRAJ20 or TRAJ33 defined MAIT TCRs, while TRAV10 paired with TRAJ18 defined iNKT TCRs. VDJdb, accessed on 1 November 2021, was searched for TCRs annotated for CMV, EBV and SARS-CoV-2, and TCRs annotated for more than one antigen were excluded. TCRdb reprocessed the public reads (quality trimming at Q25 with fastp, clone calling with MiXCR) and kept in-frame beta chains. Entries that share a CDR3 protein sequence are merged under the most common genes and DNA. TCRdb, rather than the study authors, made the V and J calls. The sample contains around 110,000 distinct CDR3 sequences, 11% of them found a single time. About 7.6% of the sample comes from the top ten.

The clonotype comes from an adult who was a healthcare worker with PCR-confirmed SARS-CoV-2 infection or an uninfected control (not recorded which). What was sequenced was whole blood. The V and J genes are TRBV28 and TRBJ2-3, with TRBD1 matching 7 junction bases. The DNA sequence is TGTGCCAGCAGTTTGTACAGGGGTGACAGGGATACGCAGTATTTT. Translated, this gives CASSLYRGDRDTQYF. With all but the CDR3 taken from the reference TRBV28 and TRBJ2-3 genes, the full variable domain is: DVKVTQSSRYLVKRTGEKVFLECVQDMDHENMFWYRQDPGLGLRLIYFSYDVKMKEKGDIPEGYSVSREKKERFSLILESASTNQTSMYLCASSLYRGDRDTQYFGPGTRLTVL.